The rows below give T cell receptor beta chains drawn from one sample of a study. MiXCR was run by TCRdb on the 5' RACE reads, yielding one entry per CDR3 protein. The repertoire holds thousands of distinct CDR3 sequences, with roughly 15% as singletons. The sample was memory CD4+ T cells sorted from blood. The receptors here all came from a female donor with breast cancer. Each CDR3 is given with its conserved first and last residue. Each record gives: V gene, J gene, D gene, clone size, CDR3 DNA, CDR3 protein. A D gene is named only where the DNA matches it firmly. Size is omitted from some rows. Given values are once, few, many or a class for expanded clones.

V: TRBV6-1
J: TRBJ2-7
D: TRBD1
size: medium-sized
DNA: TGTGCCAGCAGGGCCATGTCCGGGACAGGGGACGAGCAGTACTTC
CDR3: CASRAMSGTGDEQYF

V: TRBV4-1
J: TRBJ2-5
D: -
size: medium-sized
DNA: TGCGCCAGCAGCCCCCGACAGGCGGAGACCCAGTACTTC
CDR3: CASSPRQAETQYF

V: TRBV4-1
J: TRBJ2-5
D: -
size: medium-sized
DNA: TGCGCCAGCAGCCAAACCCTGGGAGAGACCCAGTACTTC
CDR3: CASSQTLGETQYF

V: TRBV9
J: TRBJ2-1
D: -
size: medium-sized
DNA: TGTGCCAGCAGCGTGATGGCGGAGACGATTAATGAGCAGTTCTTC
CDR3: CASSVMAETINEQFF

V: TRBV7-6
J: TRBJ2-2
D: TRBD2
size: many
DNA: TGTGCCAGCAGCTTAGGCGCTGTAGCGGGGCCGAACACCGGGGAGCTGTTTTTT
CDR3: CASSLGAVAGPNTGELFF

V: TRBV7-2
J: TRBJ2-2
D: -
size: medium-sized
DNA: TGTGCCAGCAGCTTGGGCGGCAACGCGAACACCGGGGAGCTGTTTTTT
CDR3: CASSLGGNANTGELFF

V: TRBV7-2
J: TRBJ1-5
D: -
size: medium-sized
DNA: TGTGCCAGCAGCTTAAGCGGCCGACAGCCCCAGCATTTT
CDR3: CASSLSGRQPQHF

V: TRBV6-5
J: TRBJ1-5
D: -
size: medium-sized
DNA: TGTGCCAGCAAATTGGCCCCGGTAGGCAATCAGCCCCAGCATTTT
CDR3: CASKLAPVGNQPQHF

V: TRBV7-6
J: TRBJ2-7
D: -
size: medium-sized
DNA: TGTGCCAGCAGCTCGACCGGTAACGAGCAGTACTTC
CDR3: CASSSTGNEQYF

V: TRBV20-1
J: TRBJ1-2
D: -
size: many
DNA: TGCAGTGATAGTACAGCCCTAAGTGGCTACACCTTC
CDR3: CSDSTALSGYTF

V: TRBV2
J: TRBJ1-3
D: -
size: many
DNA: TGTGCCAGCAGTGTAGCGAAAGGAAACACCATATATTTT
CDR3: CASSVAKGNTIYF

V: TRBV4-2
J: TRBJ2-1
D: -
size: many
DNA: TGTGCCAGCAGCCAAGATAGGGGGGGACGTGAGCAGTTCTTC
CDR3: CASSQDRGGREQFF

V: TRBV11-2
J: TRBJ2-5
D: -
size: medium-sized
DNA: TGTGCCAGCAGCCCTCAGGCTAAAGAGACCCAGTACTTC
CDR3: CASSPQAKETQYF

V: TRBV6-1
J: TRBJ1-2
D: -
size: medium-sized
DNA: TGTGCCAGCGCCTTAAATGGGGATGGCTATGGCTACACCTTC
CDR3: CASALNGDGYGYTF

V: TRBV5-6
J: TRBJ2-5
D: -
size: medium-sized
DNA: TGTGCCAGCAGCTTGGCTCCGGGGATGGAGACCCAGTACTTC
CDR3: CASSLAPGMETQYF

V: TRBV3-1
J: TRBJ2-1
D: -
size: few
DNA: TGTGCCGGAGAACACGGGTGGTACAATGAGCAGTTCTTC
CDR3: CAGEHGWYNEQFF

V: TRBV6-1
J: TRBJ2-4
D: -
size: medium-sized
DNA: TGTGCCAGCAGTGAAAAGACTATTCAGTACTTC
CDR3: CASSEKTIQYF

V: TRBV7-7
J: TRBJ2-2
D: TRBD1
size: once
DNA: TGTGCCAGCAGCCCACAGGGGACCGGGGAGCTGTTTTTT
CDR3: CASSPQGTGELFF

V: TRBV7-2
J: TRBJ2-7
D: -
size: medium-sized
DNA: TGTGCCAGCAGCTCCATAGGGCTGGAGTCCTACGAGCAGTACTTC
CDR3: CASSSIGLESYEQYF

V: TRBV4-1
J: TRBJ2-7
D: -
size: medium-sized
DNA: TGCGCCAGCAGCCAAGGGGAGAGGCGAGGAGCCTCCTACGAGCAGTACTTC
CDR3: CASSQGERRGASYEQYF

V: TRBV7-9
J: TRBJ2-7
D: -
size: medium-sized
DNA: TGTGCCAGCAGCTTAGTGGGGTACGAGCAGTACTTC
CDR3: CASSLVGYEQYF

V: TRBV6-5
J: TRBJ2-7
D: -
size: -
DNA: TGTGCCAGCGGTTGCTCGACTCATCAGTACTTC
CDR3: CASGCSTHQYF

V: TRBV5-1
J: TRBJ2-5
D: TRBD2
size: many
DNA: TGCGCCAGCAGCGGACTAGCGGGAGGGCCGTCAGAGACCCAGTACTTC
CDR3: CASSGLAGGPSETQYF

V: TRBV7-2
J: TRBJ2-5
D: -
size: medium-sized
DNA: TGTGCCTCGGGCACCGGGTCGGGGGCCGTGGAGACCCAGTACTTC
CDR3: CASGTGSGAVETQYF

V: TRBV5-1
J: TRBJ2-5
D: -
size: many
DNA: TGCGCCAGCAGCTTGGGGACGGCGCAAGAGACCCAGTACTTC
CDR3: CASSLGTAQETQYF

V: TRBV30
J: TRBJ1-2
D: -
size: many
DNA: TGTGCCTGGAGATACTCGGGGACACCAACGGGAGGCTACACCTTC
CDR3: CAWRYSGTPTGGYTF

V: TRBV7-2
J: TRBJ2-1
D: -
size: -
DNA: TGTGCCAGCAGTGGAGGGGGCATGACCTACAATGGGCAGTCCTTC
CDR3: CASSGGGMTYNGQSF

V: TRBV5-1
J: TRBJ2-1
D: -
size: medium-sized
DNA: TGCGCCAGCAGCAGAGGGGTTGACCTTACCTACAATGAGCAGTTCTTC
CDR3: CASSRGVDLTYNEQFF

V: TRBV20-1
J: TRBJ2-3
D: TRBD2
size: many
DNA: TGCAGTGTTCTAGCGGGCACAGATACGCAGTATTTT
CDR3: CSVLAGTDTQYF

V: TRBV7-9
J: TRBJ2-7
D: -
size: many
DNA: TGTGCCAGCAGCTTAGAGGGGCAGCACTACGAGCAGTACTTC
CDR3: CASSLEGQHYEQYF

V: TRBV20-1
J: TRBJ1-1
D: -
size: medium-sized
DNA: TGCAGTGCTACCGTATTTGGCAGGGGTTTGAACACTGAAGCTTTCTTT
CDR3: CSATVFGRGLNTEAFF

V: TRBV6-2/TRBV6-3
J: TRBJ2-5
D: -
size: medium-sized
DNA: TGTGCCAGCAGTTACGGTACGGGCAACCAAGAGACCCAGTACTTC
CDR3: CASSYGTGNQETQYF

V: TRBV24-1
J: TRBJ1-1
D: TRBD1
size: -
DNA: TGTGCCACCAGTGATCATTGGACAGGGGAAGCTTTCTTT
CDR3: CATSDHWTGEAFF

V: TRBV7-3
J: TRBJ1-1
D: -
size: medium-sized
DNA: TGTGCCAGCAGCTTCAACAGCGACACTGAAGCTTTCTTT
CDR3: CASSFNSDTEAFF

V: TRBV7-2
J: TRBJ1-1
D: -
size: few
DNA: TGTGCCAGCTCGTCCCGGACGTCGAACACTGAAGCTTTCTTT
CDR3: CASSSRTSNTEAFF

V: TRBV7-9
J: TRBJ2-1
D: TRBD2
size: many
DNA: TGTGCCAGCAGCGTCCCGGGACTAGGGAACAATGAGCAGTTCTTC
CDR3: CASSVPGLGNNEQFF

V: TRBV18
J: TRBJ2-7
D: -
size: -
DNA: TGTGCCAGCTCACCACCGAGCTCCTACGAGCAGTACTTC
CDR3: CASSPPSSYEQYF

V: TRBV7-2
J: TRBJ2-6
D: -
size: medium-sized
DNA: TGTGCCAGCAGCTTAGGGTCTGGGGCCAACGTCCTGACTTTC
CDR3: CASSLGSGANVLTF

V: TRBV12-3/TRBV12-4
J: TRBJ2-5
D: -
size: medium-sized
DNA: TGTGCCAGCAGTTTTGAAGGGAAGACCCAGTACTTC
CDR3: CASSFEGKTQYF

V: TRBV29-1
J: TRBJ1-5
D: -
size: many
DNA: TGCAGCGTTGATGGACACTTTAATCAGCCCCAGCATTTT
CDR3: CSVDGHFNQPQHF

V: TRBV9
J: TRBJ1-5
D: -
size: few
DNA: TGTGCCGGCAGCGTAAACGGTCTTGGCAATCAGCCTCAGCATTTT
CDR3: CAGSVNGLGNQPQHF

V: TRBV12-3/TRBV12-4
J: TRBJ2-4
D: TRBD2
size: medium-sized
DNA: TGTGCCAGCAGTTTTTGGGACCTCCGGGACTATCAAAACATTCAGTACTTC
CDR3: CASSFWDLRDYQNIQYF

V: TRBV20-1
J: TRBJ2-7
D: -
size: many
DNA: TGCAGTGCTAGAGATGTGGGGGTTAGCTACGAGCAGTACTTC
CDR3: CSARDVGVSYEQYF

V: TRBV24-1
J: TRBJ1-2
D: TRBD1
size: many
DNA: TGTGCCGCTAGCGAGCGGACAGGGTATGGCTACACCTTC
CDR3: CAASERTGYGYTF

V: TRBV7-9
J: TRBJ1-5
D: TRBD1
size: medium-sized
DNA: TGTGCCAGCAGCTCTTACAGGGGGGATAGCAATCAGCCCCAGCATTTT
CDR3: CASSSYRGDSNQPQHF